Listed here are 21 T cell receptor beta chains from one sample, sequenced in a study of T cells after yellow fever vaccination. TCRdb passed the 5' RACE reads through MiXCR, listing each CDR3 protein once. The sample contains around 260,000 distinct CDR3 sequences, roughly 5.2% of which appear only once. The source material was CD4+ T cells sorted from PBMCs, sampled on the day of the yellow fever booster vaccination. These receptors were taken from a man between 18 and 35 years old who received the YFV17D yellow fever vaccine.

This clonotype was picked up many times. The rearrangement links TRBV28 to TRBJ1-1; 10 positions match TRBD1. V dropped 2 bases and J dropped 6; count of bases not matched to a gene: 3. The CDR3 runs 14 residues. Germline CDR1 reads MDHEN; CDR2 reads SYDVKM. The CDR3 protein is CASSLRQGAAEAFF. As DNA, the CDR3 is TGTGCCAGCAGTTTAAGACAGGGGGCCGCTGAAGCTTTCTTT.

This clonotype was seen ten or more times. This chain links TRBV10-3 with TRBJ2-5, with TRBD2 as a possible D gene (6 bases). Germline V CDR1 and CDR2: ENHRY, SYGVKD. The CDR3 is 13 residues long. V shed 8 bases and J shed 5 bases, with 15 bases lying between them. CDR3 sequence reads: CAIGGSLDETQYF. CDR3 DNA: TGTGCCATCGGGGGGAGCCTTGACGAGACCCAGTACTTC.

This clonotype is medium-sized by share. The V and J genes are TRBV4-3 and TRBJ2-7; D may match TRBD1 or TRBD2 (5 bases each). CDR1 is LGHNA, CDR2 YSLEER, per germline. Trimming shortened V by 4 bases and J by 0 bases, and 16 bases separated the two germline ends. This CDR3 is 16 amino acids long. In nucleotides, the CDR3 is TGCGCCAGCAGCCGCGGACACGGGGACCGCTCCTACGAGCAGTACTTC. As protein: CASSRGHGDRSYEQYF.

This clonotype turned up a few times. The chain has TRBV18 and TRBJ2-7; 7 nucleotides line up with TRBD2. Per the germline V gene, CDR1 is KGHSH and CDR2 is LQKENI. After removal of 3 bases from V and 1 base from J, the junction contained 6 bases not matched to a gene. The CDR3 extends over 15 amino acids. The CDR3 protein is CASSPGPGGSYEQYV. As DNA, the CDR3 is TGTGCCAGCTCACCTGGGCCCGGGGGGTCCTACGAGCAGTACGTC.

This clonotype was seen many times. The genes are TRBV6-6 and TRBJ1-6; TRBD1 might be the D (5 bases). The V end was cut by 7 bases, the J end by 6 bases, with 16 bases between. CDR1 MNHNY and CDR2 SVGAGI come from the germline V gene (reference sequence). This CDR3 has 15 amino acids. In nucleotides, the CDR3 is TGTGCCAGCACCCTCAGGGTTCCCTCTAATTCACCCCTCCACTTT. It encodes CASTLRVPSNSPLHF.

This clonotype was observed a few times. This chain joins TRBV12-3 or TRBV12-4 and TRBJ1-3; D is possibly TRBD1 (5 bases). The CDR3 loop spans 15 amino acids. The V and J ends lost 10 bases and 0 bases respectively, with 16 bases between them. The CDR3 loop reads CATDMGRNSGNTIYF. In nucleotides, the CDR3 is TGTGCCACCGACATGGGACGCAACTCTGGAAACACCATATATTTT.

This clonotype was found a few times. The genes are TRBV12-3 or TRBV12-4 and TRBJ2-1, with 9 nucleotides matching TRBD2. Trimming at V came to 3 bases and at J to 5 bases, leaving 5 bases not matched to a gene. This CDR3 is built from 15 residues. The CDR3 is CASSFRSGGNNEQFF. The CDR3 DNA reads as TGTGCCAGCAGTTTCCGGAGCGGGGGGAACAATGAGCAGTTCTTC.

The sample holds many counts of this clonotype. The rearrangement links TRBV7-2 to TRBJ2-1, with TRBD1 matching over 8 bases. Germline V gene data show CDR1 as SGHTA and CDR2 as FQGNSA. The V and J ends lost 4 bases and 16 bases, in that order; junction bases with no gene match: 15. The CDR3 totals 14 residues. The CDR3 DNA sequence: TGTGCCAGCAGCTCATCCGGACAGGGCAGAAACGTTTTCTTC. It specifies CASSSSGQGRNVFF.

The rearrangement uses TRBV2 and TRBJ2-5; D may correspond to TRBD1 or TRBD2 (6 bases each). Germline CDR1 reads SNHLY; CDR2 reads FYNNEI. V was trimmed by 6 bases and J by 5 bases, leaving 16 bases between them. The CDR3 covers 14 residues. The DNA for the CDR3 is TGTGCCAGCAGGGCCAACGGGGGCCGGGAGACCCAGTACTTC. Its protein product is CASRANGGRETQYF. The full variable domain, completed using reference TRBV2 and TRBJ2-5, is EPEVTQTPSHQVTQMGQEVILRCVPISNHLYFYWYRQILGQKVEFLVSFYNNEISEKSEIFDDQFSVERPDGSNFTLKIRSTKLEDSAMYFCASRANGGRETQYFGPGTRLLVL.

This clonotype was detected a few times. This chain uses TRBV27 with TRBJ1-4, with 8 bases identical to TRBD1. Trimming removed 2 bases from V and 8 bases from J; junction bases left unmatched: 7. The CDR3 runs to 15 residues. The germline V gene has CDR1 MNHEY and CDR2 SMNVEV (reference sequence). CDR3 in amino acids: CASSLLGQGGEKLFF. DNA of the CDR3: TGTGCCAGCAGTTTACTCGGACAGGGTGGAGAAAAACTGTTTTTT. Looking up the rest from reference TRBV27 and TRBJ1-4 gives the full variable domain: EAQVTQNPRYLITVTGKKLTVTCSQNMNHEYMSWYRQDPGLGLRQIYYSMNVEVTDKGDVPEGYKVSRKEKRNFPLILESPSPNQTSLYFCASSLLGQGGEKLFFGSGTQLSVL.

The rearrangement uses TRBV28 and TRBJ1-4; tentatively, D is TRBD1 (6 bases). Germline V CDR1 and CDR2: MDHEN, SYDVKM. V shed 5 bases and J shed 13 bases, with 14 bases lying between them. The CDR3 spans 12 residues. This chain's CDR3 is CASSPYRDRLFF. Here the CDR3 DNA reads TGTGCCAGCAGTCCCTACAGGGATCGACTGTTTTTT.

This clonotype was observed a handful of times. V is TRBV18 and J is TRBJ2-7, with TRBD2 matching 8 bases. The CDR3 contains 15 residues. V shed 3 bases, J shed 6 bases, and the junction held 10 bases outside the gene matches. CDR1 KGHSH and CDR2 LQKENI come from the germline V gene. CDR3 residues: CASSPRGGRTLEQYF. CDR3 DNA sequence: TGTGCCAGCTCACCCCGGGGGGGGCGAACTCTCGAGCAGTACTTC. Together with reference TRBV18 and TRBJ2-7, the CDR3 gives the full variable domain: NAGVMQNPRHLVRRRGQEARLRCSPMKGHSHVYWYRQLPEEGLKFMVYLQKENIIDESGMPKERFSAEFPKEGPSILRIQQVVRGDSAAYFCASSPRGGRTLEQYFGPGTRLTVT.

This clonotype was seen a handful of times. The DNA for the CDR3 is TGTGCCAGCAGCTTAGGCGTGACAGGGATGCGTGGCTACACCTTC. Protein product: CASSLGVTGMRGYTF. The V and J genes are TRBV7-2 and TRBJ1-2; 7 bases are shared with TRBD1. The germline gives CDR1 SGHTA, CDR2 FQGNSA. After removal of 1 base from V and 7 bases from J, the junction contained 9 bases not matched to a gene. The CDR3 extends over 15 amino acids.

This clonotype was seen a handful of times. The gene calls are TRBV6-5 and TRBJ1-1; possibly TRBD1 for D (5 bases). The V gene lost 0 bases and the J gene lost 3 bases, with 8 bases spanning the gap. Germline CDR1 is MNHEY and CDR2 is SVGAGI. The CDR3 is 14 amino acids. The CDR3 sequence: CASSYSGEYTEAFF. The CDR3 coding sequence is TGTGCCAGCAGTTACTCGGGGGAATACACTGAAGCTTTCTTT.

This clonotype has just a few counts. The chain combines TRBV2 with TRBJ2-7; a possible D gene is TRBD1 (7 bases). CDR3 length equals 15 residues. V was shortened by 5 bases and J by 2 bases, with 16 bases between the two germline ends. Germline CDR1 and CDR2: SNHLY and FYNNEI. DNA of the CDR3: TGTGCCAGCAGTTCCCAACAGGGGAGGCCCTACGAGCAGTACTTC. It yields the protein CASSSQQGRPYEQYF.

The J gene is TRBJ2-7, the V gene TRBV7-8; TRBD2 is a possible D gene (7 bases). CDR1 is SGHVS, CDR2 FQNEAQ, per germline. Deletions cut 4 bases from V and 4 bases from J, with 14 bases between. The CDR3 sequence is 14 residues long. CDR3 region: CASSSLGGRYEQYF. The CDR3, as DNA: TGTGCCAGCAGCTCCTTGGGGGGGCGGTACGAGCAGTACTTC.

This clonotype was counted ten times or more. The chain has TRBV2 and TRBJ2-5, with D uncertain. This CDR3 region has 11 residues. Germline-derived CDR1 and CDR2 are SNHLY and FYNNEI. The V and J ends lost 8 bases and 5 bases respectively, with 9 bases between them. The CDR3 region is CASRQVETQYF. The CDR3 DNA sequence: TGTGCCAGCCGCCAGGTGGAGACCCAGTACTTC.

Only a few counts were recorded for this clonotype. The V gene is TRBV5-1, the J gene TRBJ1-1; tentative D call: TRBD1 (5 bases). This CDR3 is 15 amino acids long. Germline CDR1 is SGHRS and CDR2 is YFSETQ. Trimming left V 2 bases short and J 0 bases short, with 11 bases between. CDR3 in amino acids: CASSFRGVLNTEAFF. The CDR3 coding sequence is TGCGCCAGCAGCTTTAGAGGGGTGCTGAACACTGAAGCTTTCTTT. The complete variable domain, with remaining parts taken from reference TRBV5-1 and TRBJ1-1, reads KAGVTQTPRYLIKTRGQQVTLSCSPISGHRSVSWYQQTPGQGLQFLFEYFSETQRNKGNFPGRFSGRQFSNSRSEMNVSTLELGDSALYLCASSFRGVLNTEAFFGQGTRLTVV.

The table lists this clonotype with a few counts. The rearrangement uses TRBV7-2 and TRBJ1-5; TRBD1 agrees at 9 bases. The V segment lost 6 bases and the J segment 0 bases; nucleotides outside the gene matches: 3. Germline values: CDR1 SGHTA, CDR2 FQGNSA. This CDR3 has 15 amino acids. The CDR3 DNA follows: TGTGCCAGCAGGACGACAGGGGGTAGCAATCAGCCCCAGCATTTT. This translates into CASRTTGGSNQPQHF.

The V and J genes are TRBV12-3 or TRBV12-4 and TRBJ1-2, with TRBD1 as a possible D gene (6 bases). The CDR3 contains 13 residues. Trimming left V 5 bases short and J 3 bases short, with 10 bases between. The CDR3 protein is CASSAGGHYGYTF. The CDR3 nucleotides are TGTGCCAGCAGTGCGGGGGGGCACTATGGCTACACCTTC.

The chain carries TRBV12-3 or TRBV12-4 and TRBJ1-5; D may be TRBD1 (6 bases). The CDR3 loop spans 14 amino acids. Between the trimmed V and J ends, which lost 6 bases and 4 bases, there was a span of 13 bases. The CDR3: CASSYTQGNQPQHF. For the CDR3, the DNA is TGTGCCAGCAGCTACACTCAGGGGAATCAGCCCCAGCATTTT.